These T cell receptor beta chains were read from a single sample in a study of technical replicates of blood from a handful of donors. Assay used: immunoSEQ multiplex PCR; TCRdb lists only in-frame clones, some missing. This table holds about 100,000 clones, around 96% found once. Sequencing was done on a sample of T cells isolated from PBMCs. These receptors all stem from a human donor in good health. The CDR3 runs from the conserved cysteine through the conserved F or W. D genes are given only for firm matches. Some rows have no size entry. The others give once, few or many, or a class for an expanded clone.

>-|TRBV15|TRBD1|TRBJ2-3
CATSREPTGATDTQYF
TGTGCCACCAGCAGAGAACCGACAGGGGCCACAGATACGCAGTATTTT
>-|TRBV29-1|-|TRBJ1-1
CSVLLLSKTADTPAEAFF
TGCAGCGTCCTATTATTATCTAAGACTGCCGATACCCCTGCAGAAGCTTTCTTT
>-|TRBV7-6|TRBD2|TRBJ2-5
CASSLDPPGGETQYF
TGTGCCAGCAGCTTAGACCCCCCGGGGGGAGAGACCCAGTACTTC
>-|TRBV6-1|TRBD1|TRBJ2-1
CASRDRGQFF
TGTGCCAGCAGGGACAGGGGGCAGTTCTTC
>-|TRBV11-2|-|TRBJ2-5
CASNELLRVSETQYF
TGTGCCAGCAACGAACTACTCAGGGTTTCGGAGACCCAGTACTTC
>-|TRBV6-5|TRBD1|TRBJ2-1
CASTHRGVPHNEQFF
TGTGCCAGCACTCACAGGGGCGTCCCCCACAATGAGCAGTTCTTC
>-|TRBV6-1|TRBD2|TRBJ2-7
CAVAGGYEQYF
TGTGCCGTAGCGGGAGGCTACGAGCAGTACTTC
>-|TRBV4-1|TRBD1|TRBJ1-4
CASSHRQGDLSATNEKLFF
TGCGCCAGCAGCCATAGACAGGGGGATCTTTCCGCAACTAATGAAAAACTGTTTTTT
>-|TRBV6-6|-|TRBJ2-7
CASSMGASEQYF
TGTGCCAGTAGTATGGGGGCCTCCGAGCAGTACTTC
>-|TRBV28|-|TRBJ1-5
CASSFGAGVVSQHF
TGTGCCAGCAGTTTTGGGGCAGGGGTGGTTTCCCAGCATTTT
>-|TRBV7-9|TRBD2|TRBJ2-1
CASSPRTSGGNEQFF
TGTGCCAGCAGCCCACGGACTAGCGGGGGTAATGAGCAGTTCTTC
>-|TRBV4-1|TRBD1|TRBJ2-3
CASSQEWTGVDTQYF
TGCGCCAGCAGCCAAGAATGGACAGGGGTAGATACGCAGTATTTT
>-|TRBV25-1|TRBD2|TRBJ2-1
CASSSWTSGSVDEQFF
TGTGCCAGCAGTTCATGGACTAGCGGGTCGGTCGATGAGCAGTTCTTC
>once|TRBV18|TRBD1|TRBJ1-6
CASSHGQGTLHF
TGTGCCAGCTCACACGGACAGGGCACTCTCCACTTT
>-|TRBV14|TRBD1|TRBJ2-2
CASSPQTDRDGELFF
TGTGCCAGCAGCCCCCAGACAGACAGGGACGGGGAGCTGTTTTTT
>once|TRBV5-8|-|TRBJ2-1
CASSFRANEQFF
TGTGCCAGCAGCTTCAGGGCTAATGAGCAGTTCTTC
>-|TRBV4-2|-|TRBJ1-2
CASSFNLQGEHYGYTF
TGTGCCAGCAGCTTCAACCTACAGGGAGAGCACTATGGCTACACCTTC
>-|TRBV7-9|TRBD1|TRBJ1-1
CASALRQGGNTEAFF
TGTGCCAGCGCCCTCCGACAGGGGGGTAACACTGAAGCTTTCTTT
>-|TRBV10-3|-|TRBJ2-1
CAISGSGLRENNEQFF
TGTGCCATCAGTGGAAGTGGCCTCCGTGAAAACAATGAGCAGTTCTTC
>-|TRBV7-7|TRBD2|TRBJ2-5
CASSPGASGGALETQYF
TGTGCTAGCAGCCCCGGGGCTAGCGGGGGGGCATTAGAGACCCAGTACTTC
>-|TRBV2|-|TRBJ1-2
CASRQAAGVNGYTF
TGTGCCAGCAGACAAGCCGCCGGAGTTAATGGCTACACCTTC
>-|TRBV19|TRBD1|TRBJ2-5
CASSTRTGEETQYF
TGTGCCAGTAGTACGAGGACAGGGGAGGAGACCCAGTACTTC
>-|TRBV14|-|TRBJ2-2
CASSQDYGFTGELFF
TGTGCCAGCAGCCAAGACTACGGGTTCACCGGGGAGCTGTTTTTT
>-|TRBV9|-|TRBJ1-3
CASSVDSFGHRGGSGNTIYF
TGTGCCAGCAGCGTAGATTCCTTTGGGCACCGCGGGGGCTCTGGAAACACCATATATTTT
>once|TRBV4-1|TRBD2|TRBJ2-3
CASRLAGFMDTQYF
TGCGCCAGCAGGCTAGCGGGATTCATGGATACGCAGTATTTT
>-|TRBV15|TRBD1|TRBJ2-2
CATSRAGTVGELFF
TGTGCCACCAGCAGAGCCGGGACAGTCGGGGAGCTGTTTTTT
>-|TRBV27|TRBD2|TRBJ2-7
CASSLGGLAGGGTYEQYF
TGTGCCAGCAGTTTAGGGGGACTAGCGGGGGGAGGGACCTACGAGCAGTACTTC
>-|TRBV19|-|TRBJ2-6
CASSIESGVVSSGANVLTF
TGTGCCAGTAGTATCGAGTCGGGGGTCGTGAGCTCTGGGGCCAACGTCCTGACTTTC
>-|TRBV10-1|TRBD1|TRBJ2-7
CASSGDSDKFTYEQYF
TGCGCCAGCAGTGGGGACAGCGACAAATTCACCTACGAGCAGTACTTC
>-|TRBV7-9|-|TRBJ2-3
CASSFAAEGKYTQYF
TGTGCCAGCAGCTTTGCTGCGGAGGGCAAGTATACGCAGTATTTT
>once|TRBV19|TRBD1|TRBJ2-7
CASSWGGGTGPYEQYF
TGTGCCAGTAGTTGGGGTGGAGGGACAGGACCCTACGAGCAGTACTTC
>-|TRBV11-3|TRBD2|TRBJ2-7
CASSLQTGTSGGHEQYF
TGTGCCAGCAGCCTACAGACTGGGACTAGCGGGGGCCACGAGCAGTACTTC
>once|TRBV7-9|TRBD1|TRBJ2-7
CASSLTGGSYEQYF
TGTGCCAGCAGCTTAACAGGGGGGAGCTACGAGCAGTACTTC
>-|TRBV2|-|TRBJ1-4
CASRGVYNEKLFF
TGTGCCAGCAGGGGCGTATATAATGAAAAACTGTTTTTT
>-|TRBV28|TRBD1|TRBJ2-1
CASSFLGQPTGEQFF
TGTGCCAGCAGTTTCTTGGGACAGCCTACAGGTGAGCAGTTCTTC
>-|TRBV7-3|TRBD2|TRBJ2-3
CASSAQPTLAGTDTQYF
TGTGCCAGCAGCGCACAACCTACTCTAGCGGGGACAGATACGCAGTATTTT
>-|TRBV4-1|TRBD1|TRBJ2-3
CASSHKTGLTDTQYF
TGCGCCAGCAGCCACAAGACAGGGTTGACAGATACGCAGTATTTT
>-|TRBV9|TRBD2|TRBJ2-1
CASSVVGLAGGSGVHNEQFF
TGTGCCAGCAGCGTAGTGGGGCTAGCGGGGGGATCTGGGGTCCACAATGAGCAGTTCTTC
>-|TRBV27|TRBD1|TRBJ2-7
CASRTRDRAYEQYF
TGTGCCAGCAGGACCCGGGACAGGGCCTACGAGCAGTACTTC
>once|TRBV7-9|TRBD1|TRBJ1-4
CASRFDRAGEKLFF
TGTGCCAGCAGATTTGACAGGGCTGGAGAAAAACTGTTTTTT
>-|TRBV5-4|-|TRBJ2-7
CASSLAGQLSSYEQYF
TGTGCCAGCAGCTTGGCAGGGCAGTTGAGCTCCTACGAGCAGTACTTC
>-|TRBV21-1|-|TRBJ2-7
CASSKGLTSGRAGEQYF
TGTGCCAGCAGCAAAGGTTTGACTAGCGGGAGGGCCGGCGAGCAGTACTTC
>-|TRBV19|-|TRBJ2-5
CASSIDSAVQETQYF
TGTGCCAGTAGTATAGATTCGGCGGTCCAAGAGACCCAGTACTTC
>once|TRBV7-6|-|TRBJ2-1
CASSLSAQNSYNEQFF
TGTGCCAGCAGCTTATCAGCACAGAACTCCTACAATGAGCAGTTCTTC
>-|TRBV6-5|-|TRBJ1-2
CASSYSRQNYGYTF
TGTGCCAGCAGTTACTCGAGGCAGAACTATGGCTACACCTTC
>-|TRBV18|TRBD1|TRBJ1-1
CASSPQGAAEAFF
TGTGCCAGCTCACCACAGGGGGCCGCTGAAGCTTTCTTT
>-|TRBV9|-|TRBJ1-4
CASSVVCKGARSTNEKLFF
TGTGCCAGCAGCGTAGTTTGTAAAGGAGCGAGATCGACTAATGAAAAACTGTTTTTT
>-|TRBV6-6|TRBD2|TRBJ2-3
CTTSGNTDTQYF
TGTACGACTAGCGGGAACACAGATACGCAGTATTTT
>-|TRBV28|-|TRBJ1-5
CASSLKSRNRPLSNQPQHF
TGTGCCAGCAGTTTAAAGTCTCGGAACAGACCGTTAAGCAATCAGCCCCAGCATTTT
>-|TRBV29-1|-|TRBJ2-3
CSVEAGTDTQYF
TGCAGCGTTGAAGCGGGGACAGATACGCAGTATTTT
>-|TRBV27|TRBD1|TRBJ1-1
CASSLSTRGDTEAFF
TGTGCCAGCAGTTTATCGACCAGGGGGGACACTGAAGCTTTCTTT
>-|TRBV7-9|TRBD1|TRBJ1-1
CASSERQGLRAFF
TGTGCCAGCAGCGAACGACAGGGTTTACGAGCTTTCTTT
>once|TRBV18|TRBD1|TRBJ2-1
CASSPPGQGHNEQFF
TGTGCCAGCTCACCGCCGGGACAGGGGCACAATGAGCAGTTCTTC
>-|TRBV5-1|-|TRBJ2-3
CASSFRGTTDTQYF
TGCGCCAGCAGCTTTAGGGGGACCACAGATACGCAGTATTTT
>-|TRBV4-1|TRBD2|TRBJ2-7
CASSQEAGGPTLEQYF
TGCGCCAGCAGCCAAGAGGCGGGAGGGCCGACCCTCGAGCAGTACTTC
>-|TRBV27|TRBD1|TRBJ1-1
CASSPYGTAPNTEAFF
TGTGCCAGCAGTCCATACGGGACAGCGCCGAACACTGAAGCTTTCTTT
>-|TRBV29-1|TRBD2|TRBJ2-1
CSVVWTSGYNEQFF
TGCAGCGTTGTCTGGACTAGCGGTTACAATGAGCAGTTCTTC
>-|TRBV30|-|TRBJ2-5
CAWSRTRGGTQYF
TGTGCCTGGAGTAGGACTAGAGGGGGGACCCAGTACTTC
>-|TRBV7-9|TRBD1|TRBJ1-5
CASSPQGANQPQHF
TGTGCCAGCAGCCCACAGGGGGCGAATCAGCCCCAGCATTTT